Each of the 32 T cell receptor beta chains below was sequenced from the same sample in a study of blood T cell repertoires in COVID-19. Data came from immunoSEQ multiplex PCR; TCRdb stores just in-frame clones and leaves some out. The repertoire has roughly 150,000 clones, over 70% of them found once; the top ten carry roughly 9%. The sample comprised peripheral blood. Every receptor here comes from an elderly woman with active or convalescent COVID-19.

The chain links TRBV5-1 to TRBJ2-2, with 10 nucleotides matching TRBD2. V was clipped by 1 base and J by 6 bases; unmatched bases: 3. CDR3 length: 15 amino acids. Germline assignment: CDR1 SGHRS and CDR2 YFSETQ. CDR3 nucleotide sequence: TGCGCCAGCAGCTTGAGCCTAGCGGGGGCCGGGGAGCTGTTTTTT. Protein product: CASSLSLAGAGELFF.

This chain uses TRBV11-3 with TRBJ2-5; the D gene is possibly TRBD2 (5 bases). The CDR3 has 16 residues. V was clipped by 1 base and J by 5 bases, with 17 bases between them. CDR1 is SGHNT, CDR2 YENEEA, per germline. The CDR3 spells CASSLGGSLTRETQYF. For the CDR3, the DNA is TGTGCCAGCAGCTTAGGCGGGTCCTTAACGAGGGAGACCCAGTACTTC. The complete variable domain, with remaining parts taken from reference TRBV11-3 and TRBJ2-5, reads EAGVVQSPRYKIIEKKQPVAFWCNPISGHNTLYWYLQNLGQGPELLIRYENEEAVDDSQLPKDRFSAERLKGVDSTLKIQPAELGDSAVYLCASSLGGSLTRETQYFGPGTRLLVL.

This sequence joins TRBV2 and TRBJ2-2, with D tentatively TRBD2 (5 bases). The CDR3 has 15 amino acids. The V and J ends lost 3 bases and 2 bases respectively, with 10 bases between them. The germline gives CDR1 SNHLY, CDR2 FYNNEI. This CDR3 is CASSERASNTGELFF. Here the CDR3 DNA reads TGTGCCAGCAGTGAGCGGGCCAGTAACACCGGGGAGCTGTTTTTT.

The chain combines TRBV2 with TRBJ1-1; D uncertain. Germline CDR1 SNHLY, CDR2 FYNNEI. V lost 4 bases, J lost 4 bases, and 10 bases lay in between. The CDR3 covers 13 residues. The CDR3 DNA follows: TGTGCCAGCAGTGGGGCAGGTCTCACTGAAGCTTTCTTT. It is translated as CASSGAGLTEAFF.

The genes are TRBV19 and TRBJ2-1; 12 bases are a match to TRBD2. Germline V gene lookup returns CDR1 LNHDA and CDR2 SQIVND (reference sequence). Germline trimming cut 2 bases from V and 7 bases from J; bases unmatched to any gene: 3. This CDR3 contains 15 residues. CDR3 in amino acids: CASSILAGGDNEQFF. In DNA form, the CDR3 reads TGTGCCAGTAGTATACTAGCGGGGGGGGATAATGAGCAGTTCTTC.

V and J are TRBV3-1 (or the pseudogene TRBV3-2) and TRBJ1-3; maybe TRBD1 (5 bases). CDR1 and CDR2 from the germline V gene are LGHDT and YNNKEL (reference sequence). V was cut by 3 bases and J by 0 bases, with 12 bases left in between. This CDR3 is built from 16 residues. The CDR3: CASSHTGGTSGNTIYF. CDR3 nucleotide sequence: TGTGCCAGCAGCCACACAGGTGGAACCTCTGGAAACACCATATATTTT.

The V and J genes are TRBV19 and TRBJ1-6; maybe TRBD1 (5 bases). The CDR3 has 18 amino acids. Germline assignment: CDR1 LNHDA and CDR2 SQIVND (reference sequence). V gave up 5 bases and J gave up 6 bases, with 23 bases separating them. This CDR3 reads CASSSAASGTEGNSPLHF. Here the CDR3 DNA reads TGTGCCAGTAGTTCCGCAGCCTCCGGGACGGAGGGTAATTCACCCCTCCACTTT.

The chain employs TRBV7-9 and TRBJ1-1; the match to TRBD1 covers 8 bases. This CDR3 has 15 residues. Losses at the gene ends were 1 base for V and 6 bases for J; bases not matched to a gene: 7. Germline V gives CDR1 SEHNR, CDR2 FQNEAQ (reference sequence). CDR3 nucleotides: TGTGCCAGCAGCTTAGGGGGACAGGTTCGGGCTGAAGCTTTCTTT. This sequence encodes CASSLGGQVRAEAFF.

This clone was found a few times. This chain links TRBV14 with TRBJ1-6; D is ambiguous. V was trimmed by 0 bases and J by 8 bases, leaving 2 bases between them. The CDR3 contains 12 residues. The germline CDR1 and CDR2 sequences are SGHDN and FVKESK. In DNA form, the CDR3 reads TGTGCCAGCAGCCAAGACTATTCACCCCTCCACTTT. Encoded protein: CASSQDYSPLHF.

The chain uses TRBV6-5 and TRBJ1-2; 10 nucleotides line up with TRBD1. The V and J ends lost 10 bases and 5 bases, in that order; junction bases with no gene match: 10. Germline-derived CDR1 and CDR2 are MNHEY and SVGAGI. The CDR3 runs to 14 residues. CDR3 amino acids: CATASTGGGYGYTF. The CDR3 DNA follows: TGTGCCACAGCTTCGACAGGGGGCGGATATGGCTACACCTTC.

The chain links TRBV6-6 to TRBJ1-1; TRBD1 might be the D (5 bases). There are 15 residues in the CDR3. Looked up from germline, CDR1 is MNHNY and CDR2 is SVGAGI (reference sequence). V lost 0 bases, J lost 1 base, and 9 bases lay in between. CDR3 loop: CASSYSTAGNTEAFF. DNA of the CDR3: TGTGCCAGCAGTTACTCGACAGCAGGGAACACTGAAGCTTTCTTT.

The chain links TRBV3-1 (or the pseudogene TRBV3-2) to TRBJ2-1; D is perhaps TRBD1 (5 bases). The V gene's germline CDR1 is LGHDT and CDR2 YNNKEL (reference sequence). With 0 bases removed from V and 4 bases from J, the gap between germline ends came to 13 bases. The CDR3 has 16 amino acids. CDR3 DNA sequence: TGTGCCAGCAGCCAAGAGGGGCGGAAAAAGTACAATGAGCAGTTCTTC. Residues: CASSQEGRKKYNEQFF.

This clone appeared a single time. The chain couples TRBV4-1 to TRBJ2-7, with D possibly being TRBD2 (5 bases). Germline CDR1 MGHRA, CDR2 YSYEKL. CDR3 length equals 16 residues. V was clipped by 0 bases and J by 1 base, with 13 bases between them. Here the CDR3 reads CASSQDISVLSYEQYF. The CDR3 region has the DNA TGCGCCAGCAGCCAAGATATTAGCGTACTATCCTACGAGCAGTACTTC.

The chain couples TRBV19 to TRBJ2-3, with D maybe TRBD2 (6 bases). CDR3 size: 14 residues. Trimming removed 10 bases from V and 0 bases from J, with 14 bases in between. Germline V gene data show CDR1 as LNHDA and CDR2 as SQIVND (reference sequence). The CDR3 reads CATIADTSTDTQYF. The CDR3 region has the DNA TGTGCCACTATAGCGGATACTAGCACAGATACGCAGTATTTT.

The rearrangement uses TRBV18 and TRBJ2-1, with 8 bases aligning to TRBD2. V trimming: 6 bases; J trimming: 2 bases; junction bases outside the gene matches: 9. CDR3 length equals 16 residues. Germline V gene lookup returns CDR1 KGHSH and CDR2 LQKENI. The CDR3 spells CASSPTGTRPYNEQFF. In DNA form, the CDR3 reads TGTGCCAGCTCTCCCACCGGGACTAGGCCCTACAATGAGCAGTTCTTC.

This clone occurred a few times. This rearrangement joins TRBV19 to TRBJ2-7; TRBD2 aligns across 8 bases. In germline, CDR1 is LNHDA, CDR2 SQIVND (reference sequence). V lost 1 base and J lost 2; bases outside the gene matches: 7. The CDR3 sequence is 16 residues long. The CDR3 DNA reads TGTGCCAGTAGTATAGGAAGCGGGGGTGAGACCTACGAGCAGTACTTC. Translated: CASSIGSGGETYEQYF.

This clone was found a few times. This CDR3 reads CASSLQDRGNGELFF. CDR3 coding DNA: TGCGCCAGCAGCTTGCAGGACAGGGGTAACGGGGAGCTGTTTTTT. The chain combines TRBV5-1 with TRBJ2-2, with 9 nucleotides matching TRBD1. The CDR3 loop spans 15 amino acids. Germline trimming cut 1 base from V and 7 bases from J; bases unmatched to any gene: 5. Germline V CDR1 and CDR2: SGHRS, YFSETQ. The full variable domain, in which reference TRBV5-1 and TRBJ2-2 provide the parts outside the CDR3, is KAGVTQTPRYLIKTRGQQVTLSCSPISGHRSVSWYQQTPGQGLQFLFEYFSETQRNKGNFPGRFSGRQFSNSRSEMNVSTLELGDSALYLCASSLQDRGNGELFFGEGSRLTVL.

The chain couples TRBV6-5 to TRBJ1-1, with D possibly being TRBD1 (6 bases). Deletions cut 6 bases from V and 1 base from J, with 12 bases between. The CDR3 totals 14 residues. Germline loops: CDR1 MNHEY, CDR2 SVGAGI. The CDR3 DNA reads TGTGCCAGCAGCCACAGAGGGGGGAACACTGAAGCTTTCTTT. As protein: CASSHRGGNTEAFF.

This clone was seen a few times. The chain carries TRBV6-5 and TRBJ1-1; 10 bases line up with TRBD1. Trimming removed 7 bases from V and 6 bases from J; junction bases left unmatched: 8. Germline V gene lookup returns CDR1 MNHEY and CDR2 SVGAGI. CDR3 length: 14 amino acids. CDR3: CASTLRDRGSEAFF. The CDR3 nucleotides are TGTGCCAGCACCCTTAGGGACAGGGGCTCTGAAGCTTTCTTT.

This clone was picked up a small number of times. V and J are TRBV27 and TRBJ1-2; D gene uncertain. V was shortened by 9 bases and J by 2 bases, with 13 bases between the two germline ends. The CDR3 length is 13 residues. Germline V lookup: CDR1 MNHEY, CDR2 SMNVEV (reference sequence). CDR3 nucleotides: TGTGCCAGTGTCTGGGGAGGCAACTATGGCTACACCTTC. Protein: CASVWGGNYGYTF.

The chain employs TRBV5-1 and TRBJ2-7, with TRBD1 identical over 7 bases. This CDR3 has 12 residues. J was trimmed by 3 bases and V by 4 bases; bases with no gene match: 1. CDR1 SGHRS and CDR2 YFSETQ come from the germline V gene. This chain's CDR3 is CASSRDSYEQYF. CDR3 DNA: TGCGCCAGCAGCCGGGACAGCTACGAGCAGTACTTC. The whole variable domain, remainder taken from reference TRBV5-1 and TRBJ2-7, is KAGVTQTPRYLIKTRGQQVTLSCSPISGHRSVSWYQQTPGQGLQFLFEYFSETQRNKGNFPGRFSGRQFSNSRSEMNVSTLELGDSALYLCASSRDSYEQYFGPGTRLTVT.

CDR3 nucleotide sequence: TGCAGCGTTGAGGGTAGCGGGGGGACCACAGATACGCAGTATTTT. Protein: CSVEGSGGTTDTQYF. The chain joins TRBV29-1 to TRBJ2-3, with 10 positions matching TRBD2. The V and J ends lost 3 bases and 2 bases, in that order; junction bases with no gene match: 5. CDR3 length equals 15 residues. Germline V gives CDR1 SQVTM, CDR2 ANQGSEA.

This rearrangement joins TRBV19 to TRBJ2-5; TRBD2 aligns across 10 bases. The CDR3 spans 15 residues. J gave up 5 bases and V 5 bases, and 8 bases lay outside the gene matches. Germline V gives CDR1 LNHDA, CDR2 SQIVND (reference sequence). CDR3 loop: CASSGAGGPWETQYF. Written as DNA, the CDR3 is TGTGCCAGTAGTGGAGCGGGGGGGCCCTGGGAGACCCAGTACTTC.

V usage is TRBV7-2 and J usage is TRBJ1-3; 12 bases are a match to TRBD1. Germline V lookup: CDR1 SGHTA, CDR2 FQGNSA. Germline trimming cut 4 bases from V and 3 bases from J; bases unmatched to any gene: 7. The length of the CDR3 is 17 residues. CDR3: CASSSQGTGGVGNTIYF. CDR3 nucleotide sequence: TGTGCCAGCAGCTCCCAGGGGACAGGGGGCGTTGGAAACACCATATATTTT.

V and J are TRBV14 and TRBJ1-4; no firm D call. Germline V gene sequence: CDR1 SGHDN, CDR2 FVKESK. The CDR3 spans 15 residues. V lost 5 bases to trimming and J lost 0 bases, with 10 bases between them. This chain's CDR3 is CASSVQQATNEKLFF. CDR3 DNA: TGTGCCAGCAGCGTCCAGCAGGCAACTAATGAAAAACTGTTTTTT.

The V call is TRBV6-5, the J call TRBJ2-5; 10 bases agree with TRBD1. The J segment lost 4 bases and the V segment lost 7 bases, leaving 6 bases of the junction unmatched. The germline gives CDR1 MNHEY, CDR2 SVGAGI. The CDR3 contains 14 residues. DNA for the CDR3: TGTGCCAGCAACTTAGACAGGGGGCGAGAGACCCAGTACTTC. Translated: CASNLDRGRETQYF.

The chain recombines TRBV6-5 with TRBJ1-3; D not resolved. Germline V gene sequence: CDR1 MNHEY, CDR2 SVGAGI. The CDR3 totals 14 residues. Trimming removed 4 bases at V and 0 bases at J, with 7 bases between. The CDR3 DNA sequence: TGTGCCAGCAGTTCTGGCAACTCTGGAAACACCATATATTTT. Translating gives CASSSGNSGNTIYF.

The V and J genes are TRBV27 and TRBJ1-4, with D unclear. Germline V CDR1 and CDR2: MNHEY, SMNVEV (reference sequence). The V and J ends lost 6 bases and 7 bases respectively, with 18 bases between them. This CDR3 region has 15 residues. The CDR3 sequence: CASSPRAGLAEKLFF. Here the CDR3 DNA reads TGTGCCAGCAGCCCCCGTGCGGGTTTGGCTGAAAAACTGTTTTTT.

CDR3 coding DNA: TGTGCCAGCAGCTTGATTCAGGCCACTGAAGCTTTCTTT. Its translation: CASSLIQATEAFF. The chain recombines TRBV5-6 with TRBJ1-1; D gene unclear. The CDR3 runs 13 residues. The germline V gene encodes CDR1 SGHDT and CDR2 YYEEEE. V was pared by 1 base and J by 4 bases, with 8 bases between.

V and J are TRBV7-2 and TRBJ1-2; D gene ambiguous. The V gene's germline CDR1 is SGHTA and CDR2 FQGNSA. The V end was cut by 0 bases, the J end by 5 bases, with 31 bases between. This CDR3 is 21 amino acids long. CDR3 coding DNA: TGTGCCAGCAGCTTAGCGTACGCAGTGTCAATTTCGCCAACCCAGAAGTATGGCTACACCTTC. Translated: CASSLAYAVSISPTQKYGYTF.

This clone was counted a single time. The chain recombines TRBV18 with TRBJ2-7, with 11 bases that match TRBD2. V lost 2 bases, J lost 5 bases, and 5 bases stayed unmatched. Germline assignment: CDR1 KGHSH and CDR2 LQKENI. This CDR3 contains 15 residues. The chain's CDR3 is CASSPTASGGNEQYF. The CDR3 DNA reads TGTGCCAGCTCACCAACGGCTAGCGGGGGGAACGAGCAGTACTTC. Looking up the rest from reference TRBV18 and TRBJ2-7 gives the full variable domain: NAGVMQNPRHLVRRRGQEARLRCSPMKGHSHVYWYRQLPEEGLKFMVYLQKENIIDESGMPKERFSAEFPKEGPSILRIQQVVRGDSAAYFCASSPTASGGNEQYFGPGTRLTVT.

This chain links TRBV28 with TRBJ2-7; D remains ambiguous. V shed 3 bases and J shed 2 bases, with 11 bases lying between them. The CDR3 runs to 14 residues. Germline V lookup: CDR1 MDHEN, CDR2 SYDVKM. The CDR3 bases are TGTGCCAGCAGTTTCGAGCCCTACCCCTACGAGCAGTACTTC. It codes for CASSFEPYPYEQYF. The full variable domain, its missing parts supplied by reference TRBV28 and TRBJ2-7, is DVKVTQSSRYLVKRTGEKVFLECVQDMDHENMFWYRQDPGLGLRLIYFSYDVKMKEKGDIPEGYSVSREKKERFSLILESASTNQTSMYLCASSFEPYPYEQYFGPGTRLTVT.